The rows below give T cell receptor beta chains drawn from one sample of a study of T-cell memory formation after mild COVID-19. In TCRdb, the 5' RACE reads were re-called with MiXCR into one record per CDR3 protein. The sample lists about 360,000 distinct CDR3 sequences, 13% to 15% occurring once. Sequenced sample: PBMCs or a T cell subset sorted from them (not recorded which). The receptors stem from a man younger than 35 who had mild COVID-19 (a few samples of this study predate the infection). Cell type and time point are not known. Both conserved end residues are trimmed from each CDR3. Clone size is stated in some rows and not others, as once, few, many or a class when expanded.

abundance	j_gene	v_gene	CDR3aa
-	TRBJ2-2	TRBV9	ASSVQTGGPGELF
many	TRBJ2-2	TRBV6-5	ASSREGTSSLPGDTGELF
few	TRBJ1-6	TRBV19	ASSPGGYNSPLH
once	TRBJ2-7	TRBV6-5	ASSFYLRGTGINEQY
-	TRBJ2-1	TRBV7-6	ASSLLLAGTHYNEQF
few	TRBJ2-3	TRBV7-3	ASSRLAGGGTDTQY
many	TRBJ1-1	TRBV7-2	ASSLEVATEAF
-	TRBJ2-3	TRBV11-2	ASSLAPTSGESTDTQY
-	TRBJ2-1	TRBV4-3	ASSQAWTGGSYNEQF
-	TRBJ2-3	TRBV5-4	ASSGETGPTDTQY
few	TRBJ2-2	TRBV28	ASRNAPANTGELF
-	TRBJ1-1	TRBV7-2	ASSQRDRGAIAF
few	TRBJ2-4	TRBV9	ASSVGLTKNIQY
few	TRBJ2-4	TRBV20-1	SARDLGTRNIQY
few	TRBJ2-7	TRBV6-2/TRBV6-3	ASSYRRTYEQY
-	TRBJ2-4	TRBV4-3	ASSQKGGQGGKNIQY
many	TRBJ2-2	TRBV11-2	ASSLEGRGVHTGELF
medium-sized	TRBJ1-5	TRBV12-3/TRBV12-4	ASSQGQGVLNQPQH
few	TRBJ2-5	TRBV7-2	ASSLQLAETQY
-	TRBJ1-6	TRBV20-1	SAARDINSPLH
few	TRBJ2-1	TRBV5-1	ASSLASGGAYNEQF
few	TRBJ2-2	TRBV7-6	ASSLARGPFTGELF
many	TRBJ2-1	TRBV7-3	ASSSGGSYNEQF
-	TRBJ2-3	TRBV11-2	ASSSGLGTDTQY
many	TRBJ2-4	TRBV7-2	ASSPNLPKVQY
-	TRBJ1-1	TRBV7-8	ASSLHGPTEAF
few	TRBJ1-2	TRBV5-1	ASSLVLGAYGYT
-	TRBJ2-2	TRBV6-1	ASQSGGGTGELF
few	TRBJ2-3	TRBV4-1	ASSQGRSGGPALHTQY
many	TRBJ2-6	TRBV20-1	SALKSGANVLT
-	TRBJ2-3	TRBV5-1	ASSFGFMDTQY
-	TRBJ1-1	TRBV3-1	ASSPRLGVMNTEAF
few	TRBJ2-1	TRBV2	ASTGISYNEQF
-	TRBJ2-5	TRBV3-1	ASSRWQDGETQY
once	TRBJ1-2	TRBV5-5	ASSLGGMDGYT
-	TRBJ2-5	TRBV6-6	ASSWPRAAGTGYQETQY
-	TRBJ2-5	TRBV4-1	ASSPWTARRETQY
few	TRBJ2-5	TRBV11-2	ASSVGGGSETQY
-	TRBJ1-1	TRBV7-2	ASSPWTGNTEAF
-	TRBJ2-3	TRBV7-2	ASSRYPGSSTDTQY
-	TRBJ2-6	TRBV6-2/TRBV6-3	ASSRIRTGAGANVLT
few	TRBJ1-1	TRBV27	ASSSDRVDHTEAF
many	TRBJ2-5	TRBV11-2	ASRSNRHRETQY
few	TRBJ2-5	TRBV11-1	ASSLLWGRAQY
few	TRBJ2-5	TRBV20-1	SARASGVETQY
-	TRBJ1-1	TRBV7-9	ASSLAFGTAAMNTEAF
-	TRBJ2-7	TRBV19	ASSQPPLEQY
few	TRBJ1-1	TRBV7-9	ASSQAPGGAMNTEAF
many	TRBJ2-1	TRBV19	ASSMMTSARYEQF
few	TRBJ1-1	TRBV5-1	ASSLAGAGSEAF
-	TRBJ2-2	TRBV2	AIGTSGAGELF
many	TRBJ1-2	TRBV4-1	ASSQGKEGYT
-	TRBJ2-2	TRBV9	ASSVDASGGANTGELF
-	TRBJ2-2	TRBV2	ASSALAGTGELF
few	TRBJ2-1	TRBV28	ASSFVQVRHEQF
few	TRBJ1-2	TRBV7-3	ASSSGTGELGYT
-	TRBJ2-5	TRBV4-3	ASSQGSLAVETQY
-	TRBJ1-2	TRBV12-2	ASRLALADNYGYT
many	TRBJ1-2	TRBV20-1	SARDASLVPSRGGYT
-	TRBJ1-1	TRBV19	ASSTHRVGAF